Sequencing of this TCR beta chain was carried out in a study of shared clonotypes between healthy human individuals. Study observations and caveats: Approximately 5.4% of naive CD4 clonotypes were common to a few donors. It was only blood that was sampled, and tissue repertoires likely differ.

It was CD45RO-negative cells, positively selected for CCR7, that made up naive CD8 cells, with terminally differentiated effector memory CD45RA+ cells excluded. Worth noting for this clone: What it binds is not known.

The CDR3 runs to 16 residues. Trimming removed 3 bases from V and 5 bases from J; junction bases left unmatched: 13. CDR1 and CDR2 from the germline V gene are LGHNA and YSLEER. A deep-level run was used for the assay. Every subset's genomic DNA went evenly onto several immunoSEQ plates. Measured with immunoSEQ multiplex PCR; TCRdb has only the in-frame clones, and not every one. The sample comprises some 2.1 million clones, 85% to 95% of which are singletons, and about 1.7% rests with the top ten. This receptor was taken from a man between 18 and 29 years old in good health. Some clones in this sample may be carry-over from other donors' samples. Sequencing was performed on naive CD8+ T cells from PBMCs. V gene TRBV4-3 combines with J gene TRBJ2-7; the match to TRBD1 covers 7 bases. CDR3 sequence reads: CASSHLSQGQGDEQYF. The CDR3 DNA follows: TGCGCCAGCAGCCACCTCTCCCAAGGGCAGGGGGACGAGCAGTACTTC.